A single sample gave rise to the 16 T cell receptor beta chains below, sequenced in a study of blood T cells in healthy people across ages. Primers used in a second PCR of about 6 to 11 cycles were a sample-barcoded 5' primer and a J-beta primer mix. Using its own MiXCR run on the 5' RACE reads, TCRdb lists one record per CDR3 protein. The data hold about 1.1 million distinct CDR3 sequences, with under 40% observed a single time. The sequencing input was blood. The origin of the receptors is a man younger than 35 in good health.

In this sample, this clonotype turned up many times. V is TRBV6-2 or TRBV6-3 and J is TRBJ2-7; possible D gene TRBD2, 5 bases. Germline V lookup: CDR1 MNHEY, CDR2 SVGEGT. Trimming stripped 2 bases from V and 3 bases from J, with 14 bases between. This CDR3 has 15 residues. The CDR3 here is CASSYVGSAGYEQYF. CDR3 bases: TGTGCCAGCAGTTACGTCGGATCGGCGGGCTACGAGCAGTACTTC.

The genes are TRBV4-2 and TRBJ2-7; no clear D. Trimming left V 0 bases short and J 3 bases short, with 9 bases between. From germline, CDR1 is LGHNA and CDR2 YNFKEQ. The CDR3 has 14 residues. The CDR3 region has the DNA TGTGCCAGCAGCCAAGAGTCGGGCAACTACGAGCAGTACTTC. It is translated as CASSQESGNYEQYF.

The rearrangement joins TRBV7-9 to TRBJ1-1; TRBD1 matches at 10 bases. Germline CDR1 reads SEHNR; CDR2 reads FQNEAQ (reference sequence). The CDR3 is 15 residues long. V was clipped by 5 bases and J by 1 base; unmatched bases: 4. The CDR3 DNA sequence: TGTGCCAGCAGCGAGGACAGGGGGAAGAACACTGAAGCTTTCTTT. Translation: CASSEDRGKNTEAFF.

V is TRBV4-3 and J is TRBJ1-6, with D hard to call. Trimming left V 1 base short and J 0 bases short, with 7 bases between. Germline V gives CDR1 LGHNA, CDR2 YSLEER. The CDR3 is 16 residues long. The CDR3 spells CASSQGLNSYNSPLHF. In nucleotides, the CDR3 is TGCGCCAGCAGCCAAGGACTAAACTCCTATAATTCACCCCTCCACTTT.

There are many counts of this clonotype. V and J are TRBV12-3 or TRBV12-4 and TRBJ2-4; D assignment may be TRBD1 or TRBD2 (5 bases each). The ends were cut back, 3 bases at V and 0 bases at J, with 21 bases in the middle. CDR3 size: 19 residues. The CDR3 DNA reads as TGTGCCAGCAGTTTGGGCGTCTATGAGGGGAAAAGAGCCAAAAACATTCAGTACTTC. Amino acids: CASSLGVYEGKRAKNIQYF.

The V and J genes are TRBV25-1 and TRBJ1-2, with TRBD1 matching over 10 bases. The CDR3 is 15 residues long. The germline V gene has CDR1 MGHDK and CDR2 SYGVNS. With V trimmed by 5 bases and J by 7 bases, 10 bases remained unmatched. CDR3 bases: TGTGCCAGCAGTACCCTAGGGACAGGGGTCGGTGGCTACACCTTC. It yields the protein CASSTLGTGVGGYTF.

This chain links TRBV7-8 with TRBJ1-5; unclear D gene. This CDR3 region has 14 residues. Germline CDR1 SGHVS, CDR2 FQNEAQ. Trimming pared 5 bases from V and 0 bases from J, leaving 8 bases between. The CDR3 region has the DNA TGTGCCAGCAGCCCGCCGGATAGCAATCAGCCCCAGCATTTT. Amino acids: CASSPPDSNQPQHF.

The chain joins TRBV10-3 to TRBJ1-3; 10 bases map to TRBD1. Germline CDR1 and CDR2: ENHRY and SYGVKD. The CDR3 has 20 amino acids. Unmatched junction bases numbered 13, after V lost 2 bases and J lost 0 bases. CDR3 coding DNA: TGTGCCATCAGTGAGACTCCGGGACAGGGGCCCCGTCTCTCTGGAAACACCATATATTTT. It is translated as CAISETPGQGPRLSGNTIYF.

The rearrangement uses TRBV27 and TRBJ2-3; 9 nucleotides agree with TRBD2. The CDR3 is 18 amino acids. Looked up from germline, CDR1 is MNHEY and CDR2 is SMNVEV (reference sequence). J was trimmed by 3 bases and V by 2 bases; bases with no gene match: 12. The CDR3 nucleotides read TGTGCCAGCAGTTTAAGGGGTCTAGCGGGGCTCCTTACAGATACGCAGTATTTT. Translated: CASSLRGLAGLLTDTQYF.

The rearrangement uses TRBV6-2 or TRBV6-3 and TRBJ2-3; 7 bases are a match to TRBD1. This CDR3 region has 15 residues. V dropped 6 bases and J dropped 2; count of bases not matched to a gene: 8. Per the germline V gene, CDR1 is MNHEY and CDR2 is SVGEGT. CDR3 bases: TGTGCCAGCAGACCCGCGACAGGGCCCACAGATACGCAGTATTTT. Amino acids: CASRPATGPTDTQYF.

The chain carries TRBV6-2 or TRBV6-3 and TRBJ2-4; either TRBD1 or TRBD2 may supply D (6 bases each). The V and J ends lost 4 bases and 1 base respectively, with 11 bases between them. The germline CDR1 and CDR2 sequences are MNHEY and SVGEGT. This CDR3 comprises 15 residues. This chain's CDR3 is CASSFRGLAKNIQYF. For the CDR3, the DNA is TGTGCCAGCAGTTTCCGGGGGCTGGCCAAAAACATTCAGTACTTC.

V is TRBV20-1 and J is TRBJ1-1, with 9 positions matching TRBD1. Germline CDR1 DFQATT, CDR2 SNEGSKA (reference sequence). J gave up 0 bases and V 5 bases, and 7 bases lay outside the gene matches. This CDR3 spans 15 amino acids. CDR3 residues: CSARGTGWMNTEAFF. The CDR3 DNA reads TGCAGTGCTCGAGGGACAGGGTGGATGAACACTGAAGCTTTCTTT.

This chain joins TRBV24-1 and TRBJ2-3, with D possibly being TRBD1 or TRBD2 (6 bases each). The germline V and J ends were trimmed by 5 bases and 6 bases, with 11 bases remaining between them. The CDR3 covers 13 residues. Looked up from germline, CDR1 is KGHDR and CDR2 is SFDVKD. The CDR3 nucleotides are TGTGCCACCAGTGGGGGGGCGTCGGATACGCAGTATTTT. Amino acid sequence: CATSGGASDTQYF.

This clonotype appeared a few times. This chain uses TRBV4-3 with TRBJ1-1, with TRBD1 as a possible D gene (5 bases). Trimming took off 1 base at V and 0 bases at J, with 12 bases between the two ends. The CDR3 spans 16 residues. Germline CDR1 is LGHNA and CDR2 is YSLEER. The CDR3 loop reads CASSQAGRRVNTEAFF. CDR3 in DNA: TGCGCCAGCAGCCAAGCGGGACGGAGGGTGAACACTGAAGCTTTCTTT.

This chain joins TRBV28 and TRBJ1-2; 11 bases match TRBD1. This CDR3 contains 16 residues. After removal of 5 bases from V and 1 base from J, the junction contained 6 bases not matched to a gene. Germline V CDR1 and CDR2: MDHEN, SYDVKM. CDR3 region: CASSLGQGAYNYGYTF. Here the CDR3 DNA reads TGTGCCAGCAGTCTTGGACAGGGGGCTTATAACTATGGCTACACCTTC.

V usage is TRBV7-2 and J usage is TRBJ2-7; D possibly corresponds to TRBD2 (5 bases). The V gene lost 3 bases and the J gene lost 10 bases, with 25 bases spanning the gap. Germline V gives CDR1 SGHTA, CDR2 FQGNSA. The CDR3 totals 16 residues. The CDR3 loop reads CASSFIFSTGSEIQYF. CDR3 nucleotide sequence: TGTGCCAGCAGCTTTATATTCAGTACGGGGTCAGAGATCCAGTACTTC.